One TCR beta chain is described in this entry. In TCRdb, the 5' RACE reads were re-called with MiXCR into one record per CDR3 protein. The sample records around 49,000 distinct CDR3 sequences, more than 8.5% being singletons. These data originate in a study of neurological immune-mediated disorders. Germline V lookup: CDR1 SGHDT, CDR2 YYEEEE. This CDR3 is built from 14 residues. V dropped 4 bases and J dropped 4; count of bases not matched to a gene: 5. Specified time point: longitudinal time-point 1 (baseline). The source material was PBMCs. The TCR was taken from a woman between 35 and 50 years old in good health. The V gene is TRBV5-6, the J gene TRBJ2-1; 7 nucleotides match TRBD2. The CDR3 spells CASSHGGDYNEQFF. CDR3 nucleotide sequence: TGTGCCAGCAGCCATGGGGGGGATTACAATGAGCAGTTCTTC.